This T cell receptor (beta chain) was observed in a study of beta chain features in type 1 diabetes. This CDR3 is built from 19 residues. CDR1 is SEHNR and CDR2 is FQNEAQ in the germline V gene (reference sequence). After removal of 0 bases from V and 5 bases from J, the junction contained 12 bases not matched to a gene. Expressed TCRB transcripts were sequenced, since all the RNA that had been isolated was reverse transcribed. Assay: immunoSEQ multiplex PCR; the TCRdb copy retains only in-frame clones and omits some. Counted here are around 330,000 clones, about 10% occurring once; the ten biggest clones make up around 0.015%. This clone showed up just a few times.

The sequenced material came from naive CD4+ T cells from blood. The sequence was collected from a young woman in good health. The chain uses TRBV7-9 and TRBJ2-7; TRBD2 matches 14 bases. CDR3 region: CASSLAGTSGSKGINEQYF. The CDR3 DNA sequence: TGTGCCAGCAGCTTAGCGGGGACTAGCGGGAGTAAGGGGATCAACGAGCAGTACTTC.